The 14 T cell receptor beta chains listed next were all sequenced from one sample in a study of blood T cell repertoires in COVID-19 (dated by TCRdb to 2018 to 2021). Library prep was done by the immunoSEQ multiplex PCR assay. TCRdb mirrors the immuneACCESS table, restricted to in-frame sequences. Some clones are absent from its copies; in checked studies, under half trace to an unresolved V gene, and the reason for the others is unknown. The sample has about 160,000 clones on record, less than 90% of them singletons. The top ten constitute approximately 7.7% of the sample. Source material: PBMCs or T cells enriched from blood (not recorded which). The receptor source for this set is a woman between 45 and 65 years old who had recovered from COVID-19.

Comment on this clone: The same CDR3 also results from other DNA sequences found in this sample. The chain joins TRBV19 to TRBJ1-5; D is undetermined. Per the germline V gene, CDR1 is LNHDA and CDR2 is SQIVND (reference sequence). The V end lost 3 bases, the J end lost 4 bases, and 10 bases lay between the germline ends. CDR3 length equals 14 residues. The CDR3 coding sequence is TGTGCCAGTAGTATTTTCGGGGTGAATCAGCCCCAGCATTTT. This gives the protein CASSIFGVNQPQHF.

The chain combines TRBV4-1 with TRBJ1-6; possibly TRBD1 for D (5 bases). The CDR3 length is 15 residues. From germline, CDR1 is MGHRA and CDR2 YSYEKL. The V end was cut by 4 bases, the J end by 7 bases, with 14 bases between. Here the CDR3 DNA reads TGCGCCAGCAGCCGAAAACAGGAAATCAATTCACCCCTCCACTTT. Translating gives CASSRKQEINSPLHF.

This clone has only one observation. The J gene is TRBJ1-2, the V gene TRBV4-2; D may be TRBD1 (5 bases). There are 14 residues in the CDR3. The V end was cut by 0 bases, the J end by 2 bases, with 7 bases between. Germline values: CDR1 LGHNA, CDR2 YNFKEQ. Here the CDR3 reads CASSQDWGNYGYTF. The CDR3 nucleotides are TGTGCCAGCAGCCAAGACTGGGGCAACTATGGCTACACCTTC.

This clone was detected a few times. The rearrangement uses TRBV19 and TRBJ2-1; TRBD1 aligns across 9 bases. The CDR3 length is 14 residues. Unmatched junction bases numbered 2, after V lost 4 bases and J lost 4 bases. Germline V gives CDR1 LNHDA, CDR2 SQIVND (reference sequence). DNA for the CDR3: TGTGCCAGTAGTAACAGGGGGCCTTACAATGAGCAGTTCTTC. It specifies CASSNRGPYNEQFF.

The J gene is TRBJ1-2, the V gene TRBV27, with 8 nucleotides matching TRBD1. In germline, CDR1 is MNHEY, CDR2 SMNVEV (reference sequence). This CDR3 is built from 15 residues. V gave up 4 bases and J gave up 6 bases; unmatched junction bases: 10. The CDR3 spells CASSSRTGLKHGYTF. The DNA of the CDR3 is TGTGCCAGCAGTTCCAGGACAGGGCTTAAACATGGCTACACCTTC.

The chain has TRBV7-3 and TRBJ2-7, with 9 bases aligning to TRBD1. CDR1 SGHTA and CDR2 FQGTGA come from the germline V gene. The CDR3 is 17 amino acids. Germline trimming cut 1 base from V and 5 bases from J; bases unmatched to any gene: 12. The CDR3 sequence: CASSLNGLGQGIHEQYF. The CDR3 nucleotides are TGTGCCAGCAGCTTAAACGGCTTGGGACAGGGCATCCACGAGCAGTACTTC.

This clone turned up a few times. This rearrangement joins TRBV2 to TRBJ2-7; D is unclear. The CDR3 covers 12 residues. Looked up from germline, CDR1 is SNHLY and CDR2 is FYNNEI. With 4 bases removed from V and 6 bases from J, the gap between germline ends came to 10 bases. The CDR3 DNA follows: TGTGCCAGCAGTGCTGCGGCACCCGAGCAGTACTTC. The encoded protein is CASSAAAPEQYF.

The gene calls are TRBV27 and TRBJ2-1; 11 nucleotides agree with TRBD2. The CDR3 is made up of 12 amino acids. Trimming cost V 6 bases and J 11 bases; bases outside gene matches: 3. Germline V CDR1 and CDR2: MNHEY, SMNVEV (reference sequence). This CDR3 is CASSTSGGKQFF. DNA for the CDR3: TGTGCCAGCAGCACTAGCGGGGGAAAGCAGTTCTTC.

V usage is TRBV7-2 and J usage is TRBJ1-4, with D perhaps matching TRBD1 (6 bases). The CDR3 spans 14 residues. Germline CDR1 reads SGHTA; CDR2 reads FQGNSA. Trimming cost V 1 base and J 8 bases, with 11 bases left between them. This chain's CDR3 is CASSLDRDGEKLFF. CDR3 bases: TGTGCCAGCAGCTTAGACAGGGATGGCGAAAAACTGTTTTTT.

The J gene is TRBJ2-7, the V gene TRBV7-2, with TRBD2 matching 7 bases. The CDR3 is 14 amino acids. The V and J ends lost 1 base and 3 bases, in that order; junction bases with no gene match: 3. Germline CDR1 reads SGHTA; CDR2 reads FQGNSA. The CDR3 DNA reads TGTGCCAGCAGCTTAGGGGGGGGATTCTACGAGCAGTACTTC. It yields the protein CASSLGGGFYEQYF.

The chain carries TRBV27 and TRBJ2-7, with TRBD1 identical over 7 bases. The length of the CDR3 is 13 residues. Looked up from germline, CDR1 is MNHEY and CDR2 is SMNVEV (reference sequence). The J segment lost 3 bases and the V segment lost 5 bases, leaving 4 bases of the junction unmatched. In DNA, the CDR3 is TGTGCCAGCAGTGACCGGGACAGCTACGAGCAGTACTTC. This translates into CASSDRDSYEQYF.

In its sample, this clone was seen once. The rearrangement uses TRBV9 and TRBJ2-5, with 9 bases aligning to TRBD2. Per germline, CDR1 SGDLS and CDR2 YYNGEE. The CDR3 runs to 16 residues. V shed 2 bases and J 5 bases; nucleotides not matched to a gene: 10. This CDR3 reads CASSVGGRAGGETQYF. CDR3 DNA sequence: TGTGCCAGCAGCGTCGGCGGGAGGGCCGGCGGGGAGACCCAGTACTTC.

This sequence joins TRBV5-1 and TRBJ2-1; possible D gene TRBD1, 6 bases. The CDR3 spans 15 residues. V lost 3 bases to trimming and J lost 4 bases, with 14 bases between them. Germline loops: CDR1 SGHRS, CDR2 YFSETQ. The CDR3 loop is CASSSGGQPYNEQFF. The DNA of the CDR3 is TGCGCCAGCAGCTCTGGAGGACAGCCTTACAATGAGCAGTTCTTC.

The chain employs TRBV7-8 and TRBJ1-2; D is possibly TRBD1 (5 bases). The CDR3 loop spans 16 amino acids. CDR1 SGHVS and CDR2 FQNEAQ come from the germline V gene. Trimming pared 0 bases from V and 4 bases from J, leaving 15 bases between. Here the CDR3 DNA reads TGTGCCAGCAGCTTAGCCAGGACGGGGGATAGCTATGGCTACACCTTC. It is translated as CASSLARTGDSYGYTF.